This TCR beta chain derives from a study of lymphopenia after photon versus proton radiotherapy. The data were produced by immunoSEQ multiplex PCR, yet TCRdb's version contains in-frame clones alone and is incomplete. The sample includes tens of thousands of clones, around 84% of them seen just once. Comment on this clone: Its antigen remains unidentified.

Study-wide findings and caveats: Authors raise, but do not show, better survival with proton therapy.

The CDR3 covers 16 residues. Trimming pared 1 base from V and 0 bases from J, leaving 10 bases between. The germline V gene has CDR1 SGHTA and CDR2 FQGNSA. The gene calls are TRBV7-2 and TRBJ1-5, with a weak D call TRBD1 (5 bases). This sample comprised peripheral blood, obtained from a patient treated with proton-based radiotherapy. The clonotype originates from a woman aged 70-85 years with pancreatic cancer. Some clones in this sample may be carry-over from other donors' samples. The DNA for the CDR3 is TGTGCCAGCAGCTTAGGGGGGATCCTTAGCAATCAGCCCCAGCATTTT. Protein sequence: CASSLGGILSNQPQHF. The full variable domain, in which reference TRBV7-2 and TRBJ1-5 provide the parts outside the CDR3, is GAGVSQSPSNKVTEKGKDVELRCDPISGHTALYWYRQSLGQGLEFLIYFQGNSAPDKSGLPSDRFSAERTGGSVSTLTIQRTQQEDSAVYLCASSLGGILSNQPQHFGDGTRLSIL.